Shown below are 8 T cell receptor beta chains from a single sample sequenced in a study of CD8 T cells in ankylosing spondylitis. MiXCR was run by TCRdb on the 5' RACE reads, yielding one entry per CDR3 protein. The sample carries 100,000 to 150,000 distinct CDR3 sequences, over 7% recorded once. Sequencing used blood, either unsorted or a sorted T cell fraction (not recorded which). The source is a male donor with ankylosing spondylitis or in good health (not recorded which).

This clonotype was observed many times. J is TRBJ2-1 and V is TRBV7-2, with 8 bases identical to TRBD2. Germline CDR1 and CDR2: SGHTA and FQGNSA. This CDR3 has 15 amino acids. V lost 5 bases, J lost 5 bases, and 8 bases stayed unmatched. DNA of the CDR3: TGTGCCAGCAGCACGGCTAGGACTAGCCACAATGAGCAGTTCTTC. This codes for CASSTARTSHNEQFF.

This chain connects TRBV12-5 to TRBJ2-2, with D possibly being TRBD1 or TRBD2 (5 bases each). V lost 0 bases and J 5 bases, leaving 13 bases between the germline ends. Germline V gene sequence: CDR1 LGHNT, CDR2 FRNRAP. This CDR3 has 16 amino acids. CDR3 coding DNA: TGTGCTAGTGGTTTGGTGAACAGGACTCCGACCGGGGAGCTGTTTTTT. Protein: CASGLVNRTPTGELFF. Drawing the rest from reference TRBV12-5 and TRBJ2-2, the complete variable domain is DARVTQTPRHKVTEMGQEVTMRCQPILGHNTVFWYRQTMMQGLELLAYFRNRAPLDDSGMPKDRFSAEMPDATLATLKIQPSEPRDSAVYFCASGLVNRTPTGELFFGEGSRLTVL.

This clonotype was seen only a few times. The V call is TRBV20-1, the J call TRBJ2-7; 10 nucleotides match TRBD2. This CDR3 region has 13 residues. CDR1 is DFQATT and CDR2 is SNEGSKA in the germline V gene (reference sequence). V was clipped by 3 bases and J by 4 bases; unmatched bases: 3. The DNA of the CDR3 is TGCAGTGCTAGTTCTAGCGGGGGATACGAGCAGTACTTC. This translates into CSASSSGGYEQYF.

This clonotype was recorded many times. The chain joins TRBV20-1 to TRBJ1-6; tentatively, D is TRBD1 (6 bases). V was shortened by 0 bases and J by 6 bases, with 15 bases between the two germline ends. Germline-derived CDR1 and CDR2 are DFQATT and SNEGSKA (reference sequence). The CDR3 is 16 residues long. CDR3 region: CSARDLFGGPNSPLHF. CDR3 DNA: TGCAGTGCTAGAGATCTTTTCGGGGGGCCTAATTCACCCCTCCACTTT.

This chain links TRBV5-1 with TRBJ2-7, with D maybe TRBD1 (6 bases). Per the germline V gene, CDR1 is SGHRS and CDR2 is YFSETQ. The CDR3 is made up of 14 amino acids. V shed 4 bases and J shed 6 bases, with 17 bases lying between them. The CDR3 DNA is TGCGCCAGCAGCCCAGACAGGCCTACTACCGAGCAGTACTTC. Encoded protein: CASSPDRPTTEQYF.

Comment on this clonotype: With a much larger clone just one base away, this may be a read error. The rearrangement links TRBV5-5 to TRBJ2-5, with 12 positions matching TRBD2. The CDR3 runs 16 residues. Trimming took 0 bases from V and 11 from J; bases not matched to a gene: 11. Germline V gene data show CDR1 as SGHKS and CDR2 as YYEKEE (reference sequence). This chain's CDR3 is CASSLVVGTSGHCQYF. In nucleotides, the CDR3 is TGTGCCAGCAGCTTGGTGGTTGGGACTAGCGGGCACTGTCAGTACTTC.

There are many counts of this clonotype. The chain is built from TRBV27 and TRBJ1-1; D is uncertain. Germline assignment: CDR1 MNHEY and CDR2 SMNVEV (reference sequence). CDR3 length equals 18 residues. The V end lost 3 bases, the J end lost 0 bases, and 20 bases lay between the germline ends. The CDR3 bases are TGTGCCAGCAGTTTCTTATCGGGGTCCGGATTGATGAACACTGAAGCTTTCTTT. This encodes CASSFLSGSGLMNTEAFF.

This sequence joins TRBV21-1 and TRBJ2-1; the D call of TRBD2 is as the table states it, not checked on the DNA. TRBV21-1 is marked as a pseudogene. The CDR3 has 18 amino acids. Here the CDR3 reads CASSKGCPLAGGYNEQFF. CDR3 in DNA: TGTGCCAGCAGCAAAGGGTGCCCACTAGCGGGAGGTTACAATGAGCAGTTCTTC.